These T cell receptor beta chains were read from a single sample in a study of early T cells in non-severe SARS-CoV-2 infection. From the 5' RACE reads, TCRdb called clonotypes with MiXCR, one entry per CDR3 protein. The table records tens of thousands of distinct CDR3 sequences, 10% to 15% of them present only once. The sequenced sample consisted of whole blood. These receptors were taken from an adult who was a healthcare worker with PCR-confirmed SARS-CoV-2 infection or an uninfected control (not recorded which). Both conserved end residues are trimmed from each CDR3. The order of the fields is D gene, J gene, V gene, CDR3 protein. The D gene is left open where the match is weak.

D: TRBD2
J: TRBJ2-7
V: TRBV7-2
CDR3: ASSSGLAGFLSSEQY

D: .
J: TRBJ1-2
V: TRBV12-3/TRBV12-4
CDR3: ASSWGNYGYT

D: .
J: TRBJ1-2
V: TRBV28
CDR3: ASSLNGLPGYT

D: .
J: TRBJ1-4
V: TRBV29-1
CDR3: SVGYSRGLAEKLF

D: .
J: TRBJ2-1
V: TRBV11-2
CDR3: ASSLTDNEQF

D: .
J: TRBJ1-1
V: TRBV21-1
CDR3: ASSATRQGARLKLF

D: .
J: TRBJ1-2
V: TRBV25-1
CDR3: ASSEFRGPDGYT

D: .
J: TRBJ2-2
V: TRBV3-1
CDR3: ASSQDEILGELF

D: TRBD2
J: TRBJ2-7
V: TRBV7-9
CDR3: ASSSGLAGTYEQY

D: .
J: TRBJ1-1
V: TRBV20-1
CDR3: SARFYVESEAF

D: .
J: TRBJ1-2
V: TRBV12-3/TRBV12-4
CDR3: ASSLGTGYGYT

D: TRBD2
J: TRBJ2-7
V: TRBV2
CDR3: ASSQQVLAGVDEQY

D: TRBD1
J: TRBJ2-5
V: TRBV28
CDR3: ASSTGTGPETQY

D: .
J: TRBJ1-4
V: TRBV15
CDR3: ATSREFTGVEEKLF

D: .
J: TRBJ2-5
V: TRBV19
CDR3: ASSIPADQETQY

D: .
J: TRBJ2-1
V: TRBV19
CDR3: ASSRFVGTYNEQF

D: .
J: TRBJ1-6
V: TRBV7-2
CDR3: ASSLSGSYSPLH

D: .
J: TRBJ1-1
V: TRBV20-1
CDR3: SARVPGRETTEAF

D: .
J: TRBJ2-2
V: TRBV7-6
CDR3: ASSLRATGELF

D: TRBD1
J: TRBJ2-7
V: TRBV6-2/TRBV6-3
CDR3: ASKGQGQYEQY

D: .
J: TRBJ2-7
V: TRBV7-9
CDR3: ASSFQGGEQY

D: .
J: TRBJ1-3
V: TRBV7-9
CDR3: ASSLDRVMAGNTIY

D: .
J: TRBJ2-5
V: TRBV7-9
CDR3: ASSRDIQETQY

D: TRBD2
J: TRBJ2-3
V: TRBV6-2/TRBV6-3
CDR3: ASTASGDIDTQY

D: .
J: TRBJ2-7
V: TRBV27
CDR3: ASSLKGGAKEQY

D: .
J: TRBJ1-2
V: TRBV28
CDR3: ASSSGRLDGYT

D: .
J: TRBJ2-3
V: TRBV19
CDR3: ASSTHLRSVYTDTQY

D: .
J: TRBJ1-1
V: TRBV7-9
CDR3: ASSQRVEAF

D: .
J: TRBJ1-1
V: TRBV20-1
CDR3: SARDRATEAF

D: TRBD1
J: TRBJ1-1
V: TRBV4-3
CDR3: ASSQDGDRNTEAF

D: .
J: TRBJ1-4
V: TRBV18
CDR3: ASSPWRDEKLF

D: TRBD2
J: TRBJ2-7
V: TRBV11-2
CDR3: ASSQGRGGPYEQY

D: .
J: TRBJ1-1
V: TRBV20-1
CDR3: SARDRNREAF

D: .
J: TRBJ1-1
V: TRBV11-2
CDR3: ASNRVRTNTEAF

D: .
J: TRBJ2-2
V: TRBV3-1
CDR3: ASSQGQITGELF

D: .
J: TRBJ1-2
V: TRBV21-1
CDR3: ASSRCGLHT

D: .
J: TRBJ1-2
V: TRBV20-1
CDR3: SASDLKLYGYT

D: .
J: TRBJ2-1
V: TRBV12-3/TRBV12-4
CDR3: ASSSPGDSYNEQF